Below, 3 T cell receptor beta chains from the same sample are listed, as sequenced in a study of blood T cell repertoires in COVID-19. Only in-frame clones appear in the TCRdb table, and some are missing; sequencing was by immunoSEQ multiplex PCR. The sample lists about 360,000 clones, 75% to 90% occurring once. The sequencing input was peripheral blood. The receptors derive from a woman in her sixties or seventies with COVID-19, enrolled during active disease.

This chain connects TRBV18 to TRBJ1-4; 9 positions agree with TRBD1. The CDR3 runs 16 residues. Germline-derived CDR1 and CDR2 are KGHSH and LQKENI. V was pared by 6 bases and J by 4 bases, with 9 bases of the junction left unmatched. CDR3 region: CASSNTGTGHNEKLFF. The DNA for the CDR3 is TGTGCCAGCTCTAACACCGGGACAGGGCATAATGAAAAACTGTTTTTT.

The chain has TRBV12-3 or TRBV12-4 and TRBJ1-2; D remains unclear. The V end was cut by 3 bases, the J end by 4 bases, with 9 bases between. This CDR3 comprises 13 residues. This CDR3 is CASSFQEAYGYTF. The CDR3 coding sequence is TGTGCCAGCAGTTTCCAGGAGGCCTATGGCTACACCTTC.

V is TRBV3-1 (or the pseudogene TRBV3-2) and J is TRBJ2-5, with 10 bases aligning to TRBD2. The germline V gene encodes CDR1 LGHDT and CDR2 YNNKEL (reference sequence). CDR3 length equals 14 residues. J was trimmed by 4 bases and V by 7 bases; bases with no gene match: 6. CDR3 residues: CASTLAGAPETQYF. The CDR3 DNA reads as TGTGCCAGCACCCTAGCGGGGGCTCCAGAGACCCAGTACTTC.